These 12 T cell receptor beta chains originate from one sample sequenced in a study of blood T cells in healthy people across ages. Using a J-beta primer mix together with a sample-barcoded 5' primer, a second PCR was run for roughly 6 to 11 cycles. Each CDR3 protein is one row after TCRdb ran MiXCR on the 5' RACE reads. The table lists fewer than 750,000 distinct CDR3 sequences, about 51% of them singletons. Specimen: blood. The receptors come from a woman at least 80 years old in good health.

The chain couples TRBV5-6 to TRBJ2-1; 10 positions agree with TRBD2. The closer fit of TRBJ2-7 to the DNA end suggests the J call may be wrong. The CDR3 covers 17 residues. Germline V gene data show CDR1 as SGHDT and CDR2 as YYEEEE. The CDR3 protein is CASSGRSGGIYYNEQYF. The CDR3, as DNA: TGTGCCAGCAGCGGCCGTAGCGGGGGGATCTACTACAATGAGCAGTACTTC.

The sample holds a few counts of this clonotype. The chain joins TRBV2 to TRBJ2-1, with unresolved D. Germline V CDR1 and CDR2: SNHLY, FYNNEI. V gave up 7 bases and J gave up 9 bases, with 7 bases separating them. The length of the CDR3 is 10 residues. The chain's CDR3 is CASTSREQFF. CDR3 DNA: TGTGCCAGCACCTCCCGTGAGCAGTTCTTC.

This chain joins TRBV5-1 and TRBJ2-1; either TRBD1 or TRBD2 may supply D (5 bases each). This CDR3 contains 18 residues. Per germline, CDR1 SGHRS and CDR2 YFSETQ. V lost 0 bases and J 9 bases, leaving 25 bases between the germline ends. Here the CDR3 reads CASSLAGTGTQRLGEQFF. The CDR3 DNA reads as TGCGCCAGCAGCTTGGCCGGAACCGGGACGCAGCGTTTGGGTGAGCAGTTCTTC.

As regards this clonotype: A clone one base away is much larger, so this may be a read error. CDR3 DNA sequence: TGCGCCAGCAGCTGGGCCTTCTCCCCAGAGGAGACCCAGTACTTC. As protein: CASSWAFSPEETQYF. The chain combines TRBV5-1 with TRBJ2-5; D remains unclear. V was trimmed by 3 bases and J by 5 bases, leaving 17 bases between them. Germline V gene data show CDR1 as SGHRS and CDR2 as YFSETQ. This CDR3 region has 15 residues.

This chain links TRBV11-3 with TRBJ2-1, with 7 bases identical to TRBD1. The trim removed 5 bases at V and 13 bases at J, leaving 17 bases unmatched. Per germline, CDR1 SGHNT and CDR2 YENEEA. The CDR3 totals 15 residues. CDR3: CASSPRGSGTVQQFF. DNA for the CDR3: TGTGCCAGCAGCCCTCGAGGCTCCGGGACAGTTCAACAGTTCTTC.

V gene TRBV5-1 combines with J gene TRBJ2-7; D gene uncertain. The CDR3 sequence is 16 residues long. Germline values: CDR1 SGHRS, CDR2 YFSETQ. V lost 3 bases and J lost 2, with 18 bases in between. The CDR3 DNA reads TGCGCCAGCAGCTCCCAGTCAGGAAAGTCGCCCTACGAGCAGTACTTC. Translated, it gives CASSSQSGKSPYEQYF.

The chain is built from TRBV2 and TRBJ2-7; maybe TRBD2 (7 bases). The CDR3 consists of 15 residues. Germline V gives CDR1 SNHLY, CDR2 FYNNEI. Trimming took off 6 bases at V and 7 bases at J, with 22 bases between the two ends. The CDR3: CASRYTGGPYNEQYF. CDR3 coding DNA: TGTGCCAGCAGATACACGGGGGGCCCTTACAATGAGCAGTACTTC.

This clonotype was observed a few times. This chain joins TRBV7-3 and TRBJ1-6; D is undetermined. Trimming removed 2 bases from V and 7 bases from J, with 6 bases in between. The CDR3 sequence is 13 residues long. Germline V lookup: CDR1 SGHTA, CDR2 FQGTGA. In DNA, the CDR3 is TGTGCCAGCAGCTTATCACGGAATTCACCCCTCCACTTT. This codes for CASSLSRNSPLHF.

V is TRBV25-1 and J is TRBJ2-7, with D uncertain. The J call may be faulty, since TRBJ2-5 better matches the DNA end. Germline lookup yields CDR1 MGHDK and CDR2 SYGVNS. CDR3 length equals 12 residues. The CDR3 DNA is TGTGCCAGCATCGATGGGTTGGAGACCCAGTACTTC. Encoded protein: CASIDGLETQYF.

The chain carries TRBV6-6 and TRBJ2-1; TRBD2 is a possible D gene (5 bases). The CDR3 extends over 13 amino acids. CDR1 MNHNY and CDR2 SVGAGI come from the germline V gene (reference sequence). V lost 6 bases and J lost 5, with 11 bases in between. CDR3 coding DNA: TGTGCCAGCAGAGGACTTGTTGACAATGAGCAGTTCTTC. Protein: CASRGLVDNEQFF.

The chain is built from TRBV28 and TRBJ2-6, with D hard to call. V was cut by 3 bases and J by 4 bases, with 10 bases left in between. The CDR3 has 15 residues. CDR1 is MDHEN and CDR2 is SYDVKM in the germline V gene. CDR3 region: CASSFSAPGANVLTF. Written as DNA, the CDR3 is TGTGCCAGCAGTTTCTCAGCCCCCGGGGCCAACGTCCTGACTTTC.

In the case of this clonotype: A much bigger clone sits one base away, suggesting this may be a read error. This chain connects TRBV21-1 to TRBJ2-7; the tabulated D call, TRBD2, remains unverified against the DNA. TRBV21-1 is designated a pseudogene. The CDR3 totals 16 residues. For the CDR3, the DNA is TGTGCCACCTCCCTAGGGCCTCCCGGCGCCTACTACGAGCGGTACTTC. This gives the protein CATSLGPPGAYYERYF.